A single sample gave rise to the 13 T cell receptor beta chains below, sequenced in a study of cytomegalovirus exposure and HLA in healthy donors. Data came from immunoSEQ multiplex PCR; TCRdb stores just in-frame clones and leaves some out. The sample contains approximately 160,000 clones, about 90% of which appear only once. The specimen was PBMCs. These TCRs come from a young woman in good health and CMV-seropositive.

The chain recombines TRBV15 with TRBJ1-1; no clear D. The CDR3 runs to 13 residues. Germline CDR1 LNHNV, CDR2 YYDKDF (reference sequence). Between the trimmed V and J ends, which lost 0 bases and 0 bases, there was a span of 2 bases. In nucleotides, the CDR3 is TGTGCCACCAGCAGAGATATGAACACTGAAGCTTTCTTT. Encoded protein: CATSRDMNTEAFF.

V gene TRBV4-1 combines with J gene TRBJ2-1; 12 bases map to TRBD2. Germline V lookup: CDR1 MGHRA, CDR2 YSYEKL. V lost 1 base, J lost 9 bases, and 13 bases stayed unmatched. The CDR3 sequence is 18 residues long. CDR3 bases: TGCGCCAGCAGCCAAGGAGGAACAGGGGAGACTAGCGGGGGTGAGCAGTTCTTC. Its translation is CASSQGGTGETSGGEQFF.

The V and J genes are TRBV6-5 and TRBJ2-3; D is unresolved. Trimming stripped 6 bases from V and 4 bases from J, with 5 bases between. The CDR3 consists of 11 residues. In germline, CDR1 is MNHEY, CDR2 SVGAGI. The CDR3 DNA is TGTGCCAGCAGCCTTGCAGATACGCAGTATTTT. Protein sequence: CASSLADTQYF.

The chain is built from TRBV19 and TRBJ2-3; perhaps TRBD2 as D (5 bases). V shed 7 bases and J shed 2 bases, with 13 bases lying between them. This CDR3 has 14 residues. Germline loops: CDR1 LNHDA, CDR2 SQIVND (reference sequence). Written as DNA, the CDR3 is TGTGCCAGTAAAATTAGCGTCTACACAGATACGCAGTATTTT. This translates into CASKISVYTDTQYF.

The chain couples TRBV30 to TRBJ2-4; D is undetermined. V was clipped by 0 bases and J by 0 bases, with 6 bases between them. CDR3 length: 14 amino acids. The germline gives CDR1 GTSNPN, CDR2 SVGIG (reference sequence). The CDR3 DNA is TGTGCCTGGAGTGTACTTTTAGCCAAAAACATTCAGTACTTC. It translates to CAWSVLLAKNIQYF.

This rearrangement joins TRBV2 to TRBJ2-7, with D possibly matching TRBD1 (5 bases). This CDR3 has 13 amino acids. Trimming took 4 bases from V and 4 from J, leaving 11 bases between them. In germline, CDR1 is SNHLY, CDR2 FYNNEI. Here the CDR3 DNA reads TGTGCCAGCAGTGCGGGCAGGGATTACGAGCAGTACTTC. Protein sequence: CASSAGRDYEQYF.

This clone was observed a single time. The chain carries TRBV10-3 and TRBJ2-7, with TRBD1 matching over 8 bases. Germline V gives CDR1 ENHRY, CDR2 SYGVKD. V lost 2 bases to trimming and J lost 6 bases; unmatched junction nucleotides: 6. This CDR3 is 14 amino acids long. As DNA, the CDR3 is TGTGCCATCAGTGAGGACGGACAGGGCTCCGAGCAGTACTTC. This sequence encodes CAISEDGQGSEQYF.

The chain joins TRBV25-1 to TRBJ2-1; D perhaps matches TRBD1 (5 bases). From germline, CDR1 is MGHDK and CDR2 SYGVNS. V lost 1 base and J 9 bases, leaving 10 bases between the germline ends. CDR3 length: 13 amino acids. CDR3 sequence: CASSESAQVEQFF. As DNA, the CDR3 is TGTGCCAGCAGTGAATCGGCACAGGTTGAGCAGTTCTTC.

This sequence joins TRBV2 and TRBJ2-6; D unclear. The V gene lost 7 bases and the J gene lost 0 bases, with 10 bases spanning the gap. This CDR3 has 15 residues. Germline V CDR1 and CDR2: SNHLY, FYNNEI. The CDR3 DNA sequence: TGTGCCAGCAATTTACAGAGCTCTGGGGCCAACGTCCTGACTTTC. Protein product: CASNLQSSGANVLTF. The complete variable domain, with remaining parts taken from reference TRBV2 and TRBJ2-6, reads EPEVTQTPSHQVTQMGQEVILRCVPISNHLYFYWYRQILGQKVEFLVSFYNNEISEKSEIFDDQFSVERPDGSNFTLKIRSTKLEDSAMYFCASNLQSSGANVLTFGAGSRLTVL.

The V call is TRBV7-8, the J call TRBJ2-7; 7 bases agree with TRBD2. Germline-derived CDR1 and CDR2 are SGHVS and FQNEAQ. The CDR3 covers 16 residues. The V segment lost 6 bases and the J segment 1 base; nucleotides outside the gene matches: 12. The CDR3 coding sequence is TGTGCCAGCAGACGAGGCGGGAGCCCCAGGTCCTACGAGCAGTACTTC. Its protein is CASRRGGSPRSYEQYF. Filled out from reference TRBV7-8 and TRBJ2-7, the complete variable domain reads GAGVSQSPRYKVAKRGQDVALRCDPISGHVSLFWYQQALGQGPEFLTYFQNEAQLDKSGLPSDRFFAERPEGSVSTLKIQRTQQEDSAVYLCASRRGGSPRSYEQYFGPGTRLTVT.

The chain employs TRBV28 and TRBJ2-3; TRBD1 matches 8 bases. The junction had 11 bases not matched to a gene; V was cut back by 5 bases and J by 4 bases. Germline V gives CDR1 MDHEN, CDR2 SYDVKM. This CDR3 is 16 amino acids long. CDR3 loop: CASSGLTGELPDTQYF. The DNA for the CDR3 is TGTGCCAGCAGTGGCCTGACAGGGGAGTTGCCAGATACGCAGTATTTT.

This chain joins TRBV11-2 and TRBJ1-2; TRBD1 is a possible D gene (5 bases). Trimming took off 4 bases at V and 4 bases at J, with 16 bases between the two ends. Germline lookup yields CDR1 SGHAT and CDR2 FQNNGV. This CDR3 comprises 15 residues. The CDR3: CASSYRTRAVYGYTF. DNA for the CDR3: TGTGCCAGCAGCTACCGCACCAGGGCTGTCTATGGCTACACCTTC.

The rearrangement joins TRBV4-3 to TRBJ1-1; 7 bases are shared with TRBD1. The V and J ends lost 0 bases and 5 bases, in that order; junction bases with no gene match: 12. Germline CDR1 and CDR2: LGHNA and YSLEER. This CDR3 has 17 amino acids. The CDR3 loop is CASSQEPATGVGTEAFF. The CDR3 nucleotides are TGCGCCAGCAGCCAAGAGCCCGCTACAGGGGTTGGTACTGAAGCTTTCTTT.